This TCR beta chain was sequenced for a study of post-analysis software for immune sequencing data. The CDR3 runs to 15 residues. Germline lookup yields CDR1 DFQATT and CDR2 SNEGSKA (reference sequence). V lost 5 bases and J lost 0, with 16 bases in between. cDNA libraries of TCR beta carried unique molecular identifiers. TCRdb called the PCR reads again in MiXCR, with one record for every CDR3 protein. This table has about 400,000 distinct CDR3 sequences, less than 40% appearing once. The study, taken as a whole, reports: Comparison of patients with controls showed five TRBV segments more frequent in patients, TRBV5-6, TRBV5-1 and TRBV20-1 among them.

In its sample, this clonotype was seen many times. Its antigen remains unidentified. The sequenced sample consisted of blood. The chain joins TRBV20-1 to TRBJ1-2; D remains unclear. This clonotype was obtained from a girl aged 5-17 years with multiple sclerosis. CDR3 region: CSAPPRKVSNYGYTF. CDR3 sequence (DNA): TGCAGTGCTCCTCCCCGGAAAGTCTCTAACTATGGCTACACCTTC.